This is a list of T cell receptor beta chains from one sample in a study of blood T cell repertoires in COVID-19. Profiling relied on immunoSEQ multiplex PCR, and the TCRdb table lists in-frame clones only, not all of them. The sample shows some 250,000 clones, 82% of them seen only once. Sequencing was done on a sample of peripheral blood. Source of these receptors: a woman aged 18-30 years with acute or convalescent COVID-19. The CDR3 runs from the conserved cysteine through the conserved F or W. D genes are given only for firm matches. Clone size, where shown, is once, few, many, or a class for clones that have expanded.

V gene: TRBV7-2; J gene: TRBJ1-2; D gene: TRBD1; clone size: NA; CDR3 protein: CASRFTGGNGYTF; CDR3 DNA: TGTGCCAGCAGATTCACAGGGGGAAATGGCTACACCTTC
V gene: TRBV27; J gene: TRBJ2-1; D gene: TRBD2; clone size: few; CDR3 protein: CASSFLAGAGYEQFF; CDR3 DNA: TGTGCCAGCAGTTTTCTAGCGGGAGCAGGATATGAGCAGTTCTTC
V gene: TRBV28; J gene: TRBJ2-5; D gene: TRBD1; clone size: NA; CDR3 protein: CASSSPTGGEETQYF; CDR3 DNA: TGTGCCAGCAGTTCTCCGACAGGGGGGGAAGAGACCCAGTACTTC
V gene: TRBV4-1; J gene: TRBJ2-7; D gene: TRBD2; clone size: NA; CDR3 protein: CASSQEEGLADYEQYF; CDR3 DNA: TGCGCCAGCAGCCAAGAGGAGGGACTAGCGGACTACGAGCAGTACTTC
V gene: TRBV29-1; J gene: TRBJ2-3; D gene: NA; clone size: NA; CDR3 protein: CSVEIFDTQYF; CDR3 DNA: TGCAGCGTTGAAATATTTGATACGCAGTATTTT
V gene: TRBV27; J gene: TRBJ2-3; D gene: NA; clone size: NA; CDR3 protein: CASRGVYDGTDTQYF; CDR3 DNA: TGTGCCAGCAGGGGAGTCTACGATGGCACAGATACGCAGTATTTT
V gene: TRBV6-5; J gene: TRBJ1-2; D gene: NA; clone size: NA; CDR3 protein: CASSRDIVAYGYTF; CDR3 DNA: TGTGCCAGCTCCCGGGACATAGTAGCCTATGGCTACACCTTC
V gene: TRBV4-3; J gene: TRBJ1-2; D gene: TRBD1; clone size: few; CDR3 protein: CASSQDGTVYGYTF; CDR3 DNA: TGCGCCAGCAGCCAAGATGGGACAGTCTATGGCTACACCTTC
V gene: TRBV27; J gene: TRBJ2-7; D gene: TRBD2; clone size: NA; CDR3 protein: CASSPIAGVPLEQYF; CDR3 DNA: TGTGCCAGCAGTCCAATAGCGGGAGTACCTCTCGAGCAGTACTTC
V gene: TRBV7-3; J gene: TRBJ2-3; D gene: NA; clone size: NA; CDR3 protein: CASSLAGPPDTQYF; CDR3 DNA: TGTGCCAGCAGCTTGGCAGGCCCCCCAGATACGCAGTATTTT
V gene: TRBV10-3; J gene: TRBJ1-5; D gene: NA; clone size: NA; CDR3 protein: CAISARESNQPQHF; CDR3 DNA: TGTGCCATCAGTGCAAGGGAGAGCAATCAGCCCCAGCATTTT
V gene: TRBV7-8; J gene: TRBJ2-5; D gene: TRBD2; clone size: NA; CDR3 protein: CASSLGGLAGVSGQETQYF; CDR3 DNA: TGTGCCAGCAGCTTAGGAGGACTAGCGGGAGTGAGCGGGCAAGAGACCCAGTACTTC
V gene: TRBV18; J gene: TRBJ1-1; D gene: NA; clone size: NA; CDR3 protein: CASSPRTAGPTEAFF; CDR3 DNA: TGTGCCAGCTCACCGCGGACAGCAGGTCCCACTGAAGCTTTCTTT
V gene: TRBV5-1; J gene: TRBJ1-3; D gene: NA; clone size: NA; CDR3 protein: CASSLDGVSGNTIYF; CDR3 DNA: TGCGCCAGCAGCTTGGACGGAGTCTCTGGAAACACCATATATTTT
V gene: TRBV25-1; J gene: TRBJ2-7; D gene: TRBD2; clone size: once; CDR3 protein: CASSEYFTSVAYEQYF; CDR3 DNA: TGTGCCAGCAGTGAATATTTTACTAGCGTGGCCTACGAGCAGTACTTC
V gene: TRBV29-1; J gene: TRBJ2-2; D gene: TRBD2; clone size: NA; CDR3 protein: CSAFGTSAFTGELFF; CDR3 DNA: TGCAGCGCATTTGGGACTAGCGCATTCACCGGGGAGCTGTTTTTT
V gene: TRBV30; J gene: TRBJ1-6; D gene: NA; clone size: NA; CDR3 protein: CAWSVGGYNSPLHF; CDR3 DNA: TGTGCCTGGAGTGTTGGAGGGTATAATTCACCCCTCCACTTT
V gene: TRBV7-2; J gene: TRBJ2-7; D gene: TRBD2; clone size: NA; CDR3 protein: CASSGSGTVGPREQYF; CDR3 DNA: TGTGCCAGCAGCGGAAGCGGGACTGTGGGGCCTCGGGAGCAGTACTTC
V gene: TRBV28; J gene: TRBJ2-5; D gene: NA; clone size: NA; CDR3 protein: CASKPGRWGVQETQYF; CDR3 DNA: TGTGCCAGTAAACCGGGTCGTTGGGGGGTGCAAGAGACCCAGTACTTC
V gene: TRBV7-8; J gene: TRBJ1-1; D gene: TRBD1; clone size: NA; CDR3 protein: CASTRGLTEAFF; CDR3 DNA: TGTGCCAGCACCAGGGGGCTTACTGAAGCTTTCTTT
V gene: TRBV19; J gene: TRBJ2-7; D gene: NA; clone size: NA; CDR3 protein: CASSTDTDYEQYF; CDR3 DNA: TGTGCCAGTAGTACCGACACGGACTACGAGCAGTACTTC
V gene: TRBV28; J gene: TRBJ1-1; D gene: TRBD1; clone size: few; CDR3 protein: CASSLPAGTGRGMNTEAFF; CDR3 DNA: TGTGCCAGCAGTCTCCCAGCCGGGACAGGGCGCGGAATGAACACTGAAGCTTTCTTT
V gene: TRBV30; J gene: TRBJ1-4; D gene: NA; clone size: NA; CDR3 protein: CAWSGQPAEKLFF; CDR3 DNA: TGTGCCTGGAGTGGACAGCCAGCGGAAAAACTGTTTTTT
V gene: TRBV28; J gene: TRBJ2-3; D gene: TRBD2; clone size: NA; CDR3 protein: CASSLILAGGPAYADTQYF; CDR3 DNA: TGTGCCAGCAGTTTGATACTAGCGGGAGGGCCTGCGTACGCAGATACGCAGTATTTT
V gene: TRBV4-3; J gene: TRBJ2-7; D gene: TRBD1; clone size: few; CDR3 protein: CASSQTRDSSYEQYF; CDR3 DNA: TGCGCCAGCAGCCAAACGAGGGACAGCTCCTACGAGCAGTACTTC
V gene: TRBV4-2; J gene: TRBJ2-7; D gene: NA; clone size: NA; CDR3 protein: CASRRSEGSLSYEQYF; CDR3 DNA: TGTGCCAGCAGACGATCGGAGGGATCTCTCTCCTACGAGCAGTACTTC
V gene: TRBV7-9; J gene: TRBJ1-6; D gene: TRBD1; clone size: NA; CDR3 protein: CASSFDGQGKGNSPLHF; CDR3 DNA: TGTGCCAGCAGCTTTGATGGACAGGGGAAAGGTAATTCACCCCTCCACTTT
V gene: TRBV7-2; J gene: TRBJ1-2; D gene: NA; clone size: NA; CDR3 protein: CASSLSGVDYGYTF; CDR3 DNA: TGTGCCAGCAGCTTATCAGGGGTGGACTATGGCTACACCTTC
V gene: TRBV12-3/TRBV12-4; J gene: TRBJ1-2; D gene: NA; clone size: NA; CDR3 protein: CASRPDSRGYTF; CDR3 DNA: TGTGCCAGCAGGCCCGACTCGCGGGGCTACACCTTC
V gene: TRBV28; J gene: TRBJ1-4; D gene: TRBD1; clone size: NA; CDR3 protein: CASSLRDRVEKLFF; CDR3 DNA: TGTGCCAGCAGTTTAAGGGACAGGGTCGAAAAACTGTTTTTT
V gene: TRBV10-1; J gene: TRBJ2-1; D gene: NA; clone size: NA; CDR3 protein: CASSPSSYNEQFF; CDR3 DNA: TGCGCCAGCAGTCCGAGCTCCTACAATGAGCAGTTCTTC
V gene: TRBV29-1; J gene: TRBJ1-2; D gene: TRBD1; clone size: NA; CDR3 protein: CSVDGAGTGGWSYTF; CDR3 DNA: TGCAGCGTTGACGGCGCCGGGACAGGGGGTTGGAGCTACACCTTC
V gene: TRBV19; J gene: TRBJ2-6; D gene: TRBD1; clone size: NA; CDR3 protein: CASSIRGGASGANVLTF; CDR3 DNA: TGTGCCAGTAGTATAAGAGGGGGCGCTTCTGGGGCCAACGTCCTGACTTTC
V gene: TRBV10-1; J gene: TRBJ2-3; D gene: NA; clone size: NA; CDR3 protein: CASSAGLEDTDTQYF; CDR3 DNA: TGCGCCAGCAGTGCGGGACTCGAAGACACAGATACGCAGTATTTT
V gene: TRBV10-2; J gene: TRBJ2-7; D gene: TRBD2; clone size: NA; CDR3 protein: CASSEMGGKQYF; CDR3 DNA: TGCGCCAGCAGTGAGATGGGGGGGAAGCAGTACTTC
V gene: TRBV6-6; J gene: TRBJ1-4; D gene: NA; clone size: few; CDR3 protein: CASRHNEKLFF; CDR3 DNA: TGTGCCAGCAGACATAATGAAAAACTGTTTTTT
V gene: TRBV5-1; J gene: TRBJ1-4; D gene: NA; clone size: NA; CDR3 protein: CASTPGTPNEKLFF; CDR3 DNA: TGCGCCAGCACCCCCGGGACACCTAATGAAAAACTGTTTTTT
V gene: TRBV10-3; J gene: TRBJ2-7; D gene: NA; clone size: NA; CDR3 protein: CAISESATPYEQYF; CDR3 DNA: TGTGCCATCAGTGAGTCGGCAACCCCTTACGAGCAGTACTTC
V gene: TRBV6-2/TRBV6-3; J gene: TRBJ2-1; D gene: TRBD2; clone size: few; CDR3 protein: CASSYSMSSGRDRVDEQFF; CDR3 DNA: TGTGCCAGCAGTTACTCGATGTCTAGCGGGAGGGACAGAGTGGATGAGCAGTTCTTC
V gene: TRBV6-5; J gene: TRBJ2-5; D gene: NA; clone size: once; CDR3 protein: CASSYAFRKETQYF; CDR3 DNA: TGTGCCAGCAGTTACGCTTTCAGAAAAGAGACCCAGTACTTC
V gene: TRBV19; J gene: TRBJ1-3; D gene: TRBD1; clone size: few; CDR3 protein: CASSIQGDGNTIYF; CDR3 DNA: TGTGCCAGTAGTATTCAGGGGGACGGAAACACCATATATTTT
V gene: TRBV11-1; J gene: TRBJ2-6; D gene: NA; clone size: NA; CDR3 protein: CASSSITVGGANVLTF; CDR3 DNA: TGTGCCAGCAGCTCCATAACAGTCGGCGGGGCCAACGTCCTGACTTTC
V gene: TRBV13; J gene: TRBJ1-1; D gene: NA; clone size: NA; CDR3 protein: CASSLIGGLTEAFF; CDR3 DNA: TGTGCCAGCAGCTTAATCGGGGGGCTCACTGAAGCTTTCTTT
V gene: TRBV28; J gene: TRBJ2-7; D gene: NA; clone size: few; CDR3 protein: CASSLSKTGGYEQYF; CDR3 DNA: TGTGCCAGCAGTTTATCCAAGACAGGCGGCTACGAGCAGTACTTC
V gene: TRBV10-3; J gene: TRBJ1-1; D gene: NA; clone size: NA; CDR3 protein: CAIGGGQMNTEAFF; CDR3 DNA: TGTGCCATAGGGGGTGGACAGATGAACACTGAAGCTTTCTTT
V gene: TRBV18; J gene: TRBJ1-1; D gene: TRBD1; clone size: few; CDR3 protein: CASSPGQGSGDYTEAFF; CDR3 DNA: TGTGCCAGCTCCCCCGGACAGGGTAGTGGGGACTACACTGAAGCTTTCTTT
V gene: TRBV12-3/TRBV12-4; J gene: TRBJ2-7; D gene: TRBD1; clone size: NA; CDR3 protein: CASSGTGYEQYF; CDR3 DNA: TGTGCCAGCAGCGGGACAGGGTACGAGCAGTACTTC
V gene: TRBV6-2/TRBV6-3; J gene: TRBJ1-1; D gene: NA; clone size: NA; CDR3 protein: CASSPRGLMNTEAFF; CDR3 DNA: TGTGCCAGCAGTCCAAGGGGCTTAATGAACACTGAAGCTTTCTTT
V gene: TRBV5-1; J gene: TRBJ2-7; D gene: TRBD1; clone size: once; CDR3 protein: CASSAGTGPSYEQYF; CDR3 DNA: TGCGCCAGCAGCGCCGGGACAGGCCCATCCTACGAGCAGTACTTC
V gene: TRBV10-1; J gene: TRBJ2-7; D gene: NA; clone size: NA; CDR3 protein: CASSSVSQSSYEQYF; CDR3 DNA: TGCGCCAGCAGTTCGGTAAGTCAAAGTTCCTACGAGCAGTACTTC
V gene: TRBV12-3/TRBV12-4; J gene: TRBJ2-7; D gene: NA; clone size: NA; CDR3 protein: CASSLGQGYEQYF; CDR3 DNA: TGTGCCAGCAGTTTAGGGCAGGGCTACGAGCAGTACTTC